These T cell receptor beta chains were read from a single sample in a study of blood T cell repertoires in COVID-19. Produced via immunoSEQ multiplex PCR; TCRdb's table is partial and in-frame only. Of about 140,000 clones listed, 60% to 80% were seen once; the top ten hold roughly 2.9%. The sequenced sample was PBMCs or T cells enriched from blood (not recorded which). These receptor sequences come from a woman aged 50 to 65 who had recovered from COVID-19. The CDR3 runs from the conserved cysteine through the conserved F or W. A D gene is named only where the DNA matches it firmly. Only part of the rows carry a size: once, few, many, or a class if the clone is expanded.

D: .; J: TRBJ2-4; V: TRBV7-2; size: once; CDR3: CASGPLNIQYF; DNA: TGTGCCAGCGGGCCCCTAAACATTCAGTACTTC
D: .; J: TRBJ1-2; V: TRBV6-5; size: .; CDR3: CASTRGAGYGYTF; DNA: TGTGCCAGCACCCGCGGGGCGGGCTATGGCTACACCTTC
D: TRBD2; J: TRBJ2-1; V: TRBV7-3; size: .; CDR3: CASSRTSGINEQFF; DNA: TGTGCCAGCAGCCGGACTAGCGGTATCAATGAGCAGTTCTTC
D: TRBD1; J: TRBJ1-1; V: TRBV4-2; size: few; CDR3: CASSQVYDREDTEAFF; DNA: TGTGCCAGCAGCCAAGTTTACGACAGGGAGGACACTGAAGCTTTCTTT
D: TRBD1; J: TRBJ1-5; V: TRBV6-5; size: .; CDR3: CASSTDRAGQPQHF; DNA: TGTGCCAGCAGTACCGACAGGGCCGGTCAGCCCCAGCATTTT
D: .; J: TRBJ1-2; V: TRBV2; size: .; CDR3: CASSDSGYTF; DNA: TGTGCCAGCAGTGATAGTGGCTACACCTTC
D: TRBD2; J: TRBJ2-2; V: TRBV28; size: once; CDR3: CASSLETSGPNTGELFF; DNA: TGTGCCAGCAGTTTAGAGACTAGCGGACCGAACACCGGGGAGCTGTTTTTT
D: .; J: TRBJ2-7; V: TRBV27; size: few; CDR3: CASSPRRSNEQYF; DNA: TGTGCCAGCAGTCCCCGCAGGTCCAACGAGCAGTACTTC
D: TRBD1; J: TRBJ1-6; V: TRBV6-5; size: .; CDR3: CASSYLDRGDSPLHF; DNA: TGTGCCAGCAGTTACCTGGACAGGGGGGATTCACCCCTCCACTTT
D: .; J: TRBJ1-3; V: TRBV4-2; size: many; CDR3: CASSQDMGRGAAGNTIYF; DNA: TGTGCCAGCAGCCAAGATATGGGGCGGGGGGCGGCTGGAAACACCATATATTTT
D: .; J: TRBJ1-4; V: TRBV3-1/TRBV3-2; size: .; CDR3: CASSQGLIREKLFF; DNA: TGTGCCAGCAGCCAAGGTCTGATCCGGGAAAAACTGTTTTTT
D: .; J: TRBJ1-1; V: TRBV5-8; size: once; CDR3: CASSLVGRRGTEAFF; DNA: TGTGCCAGCAGCTTGGTTGGACGTCGGGGCACTGAAGCTTTCTTT
D: TRBD1; J: TRBJ2-2; V: TRBV6-4; size: .; CDR3: CASSYRTGDTGELFF; DNA: TGTGCCAGCAGTTATCGGACAGGGGACACCGGGGAGCTGTTTTTT
D: TRBD2; J: TRBJ2-3; V: TRBV4-2; size: .; CDR3: CASSQDVSGGGLLTFSTQYF; DNA: TGTGCCAGCAGCCAAGATGTGTCGGGCGGGGGTTTATTAACGTTCAGTACGCAGTATTTT
D: .; J: TRBJ2-1; V: TRBV19; size: .; CDR3: CASSIPGTRGEQFF; DNA: TGTGCCAGTAGTATCCCCGGGACACGGGGTGAGCAGTTCTTC
D: TRBD2; J: TRBJ2-1; V: TRBV12-5; size: .; CDR3: CASGLAPPLAGGPSYNEQFF; DNA: TGTGCTAGTGGTTTGGCTCCTCCACTAGCGGGGGGCCCTTCCTACAATGAGCAGTTCTTC
D: TRBD2; J: TRBJ2-5; V: TRBV4-2; size: .; CDR3: CASSQIIGRGMNSQYF; DNA: TGTGCCAGCAGCCAGATCATTGGGCGGGGGATGAACTCCCAGTACTTC
D: .; J: TRBJ1-4; V: TRBV19; size: .; CDR3: CASGRVEKLFF; DNA: TGTGCCAGTGGGAGGGTTGAAAAACTGTTTTTT
D: TRBD1; J: TRBJ1-3; V: TRBV30; size: .; CDR3: CAWRGQPGNTIYF; DNA: TGTGCCTGGAGGGGACAGCCTGGAAACACCATATATTTT